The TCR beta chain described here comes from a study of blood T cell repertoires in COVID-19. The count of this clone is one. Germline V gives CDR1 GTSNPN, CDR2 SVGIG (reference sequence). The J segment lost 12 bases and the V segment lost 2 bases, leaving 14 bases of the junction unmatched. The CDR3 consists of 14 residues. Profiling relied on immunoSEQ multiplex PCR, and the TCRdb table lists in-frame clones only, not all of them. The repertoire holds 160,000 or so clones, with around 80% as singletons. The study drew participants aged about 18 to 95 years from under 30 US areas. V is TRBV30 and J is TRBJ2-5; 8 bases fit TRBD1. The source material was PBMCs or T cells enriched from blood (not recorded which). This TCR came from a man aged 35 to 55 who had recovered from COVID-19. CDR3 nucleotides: TGTGCCTGGAGTCTCACGCCAGGACAGGGCCTAAAGTACTTC. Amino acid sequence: CAWSLTPGQGLKYF.